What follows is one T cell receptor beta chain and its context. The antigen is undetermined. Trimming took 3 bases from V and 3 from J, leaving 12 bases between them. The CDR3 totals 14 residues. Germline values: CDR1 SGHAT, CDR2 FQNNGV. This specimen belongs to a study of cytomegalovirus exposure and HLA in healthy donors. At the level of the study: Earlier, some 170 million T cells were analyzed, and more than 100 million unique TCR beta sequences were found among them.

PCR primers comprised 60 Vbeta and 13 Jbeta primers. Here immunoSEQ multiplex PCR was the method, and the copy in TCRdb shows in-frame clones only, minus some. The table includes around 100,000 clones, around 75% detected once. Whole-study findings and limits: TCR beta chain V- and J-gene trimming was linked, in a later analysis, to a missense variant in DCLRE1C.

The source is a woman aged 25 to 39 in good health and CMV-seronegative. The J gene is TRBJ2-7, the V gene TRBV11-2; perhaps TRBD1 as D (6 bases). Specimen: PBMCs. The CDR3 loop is CASSLGWTVYEQYF. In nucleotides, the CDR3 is TGTGCCAGCAGCTTGGGTTGGACAGTCTACGAGCAGTACTTC.